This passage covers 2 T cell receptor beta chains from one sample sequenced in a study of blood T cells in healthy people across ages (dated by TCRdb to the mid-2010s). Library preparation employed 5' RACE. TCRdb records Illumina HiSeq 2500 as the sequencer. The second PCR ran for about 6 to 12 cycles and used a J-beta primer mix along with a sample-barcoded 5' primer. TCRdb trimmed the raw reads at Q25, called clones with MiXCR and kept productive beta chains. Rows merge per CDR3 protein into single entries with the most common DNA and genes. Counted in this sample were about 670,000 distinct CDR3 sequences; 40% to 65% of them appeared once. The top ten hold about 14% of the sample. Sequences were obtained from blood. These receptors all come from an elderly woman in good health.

CDR3 nucleotide sequence: TGCAGTGCTAGCCCGCCCCCTAGCGGGAGGGATGGGTCCTACAATGAGCAGTTCTTC. It is translated as CSASPPPSGRDGSYNEQFF. The V call is TRBV20-1, the J call TRBJ2-1; 12 bases are a match to TRBD2. The CDR3 totals 19 residues. Germline V gene lookup returns CDR1 DFQATT and CDR2 SNEGSKA (reference sequence). Unmatched junction bases numbered 13, after V lost 3 bases and J lost 1 base.

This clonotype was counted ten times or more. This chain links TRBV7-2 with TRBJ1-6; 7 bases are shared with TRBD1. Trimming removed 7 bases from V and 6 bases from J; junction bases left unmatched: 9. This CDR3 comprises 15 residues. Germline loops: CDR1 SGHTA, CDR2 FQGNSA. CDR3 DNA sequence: TGTGCCAGCACCCTTACGACAGGGTTTAATTCACCCCTCCACTTT. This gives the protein CASTLTTGFNSPLHF.